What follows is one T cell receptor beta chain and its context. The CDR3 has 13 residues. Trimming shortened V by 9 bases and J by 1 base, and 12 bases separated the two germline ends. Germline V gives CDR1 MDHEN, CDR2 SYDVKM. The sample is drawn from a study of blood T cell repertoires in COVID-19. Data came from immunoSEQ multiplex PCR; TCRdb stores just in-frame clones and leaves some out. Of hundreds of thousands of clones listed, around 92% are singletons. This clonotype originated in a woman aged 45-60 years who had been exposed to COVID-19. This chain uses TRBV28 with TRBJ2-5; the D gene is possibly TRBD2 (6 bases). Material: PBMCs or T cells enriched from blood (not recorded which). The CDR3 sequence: CASSGLIQETQYF. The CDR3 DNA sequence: TGTGCCAGTTCGGGACTCATCCAAGAGACCCAGTACTTC.